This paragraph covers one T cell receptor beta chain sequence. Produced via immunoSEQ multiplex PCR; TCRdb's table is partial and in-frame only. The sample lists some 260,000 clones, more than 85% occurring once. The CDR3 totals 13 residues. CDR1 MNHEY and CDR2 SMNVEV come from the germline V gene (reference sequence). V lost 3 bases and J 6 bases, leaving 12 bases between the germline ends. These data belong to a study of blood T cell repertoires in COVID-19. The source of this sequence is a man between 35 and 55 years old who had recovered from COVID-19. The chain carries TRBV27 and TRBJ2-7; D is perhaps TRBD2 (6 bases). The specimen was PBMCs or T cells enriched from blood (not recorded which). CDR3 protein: CASSLERGGEQYF. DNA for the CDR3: TGTGCCAGCAGTTTGGAAAGGGGAGGCGAGCAGTACTTC.